This is a list of T cell receptor beta chains from one sample in a study of cytomegalovirus exposure and HLA in healthy donors. Repertoires were generated with immunoSEQ multiplex PCR, while TCRdb's copy carries only in-frame clones and drops some. The sample lists more than 200,000 clones; less than 80% were seen once. Sequencing used PBMCs. Receptors were obtained from a girl aged 2-10 years in good health and CMV-seronegative. Each CDR3 is given with its conserved first and last residue. The D gene is left open where the match is weak. The listing skips clone size in some rows; elsewhere it reads once, few, many or a size class.

TRBJ2-1,18,.,TRBV30,.,TGTGCCTGGAGTGTATCGCGTACCCCTTCCCTCTCCTACAATGAGCAGTTCTTC,CAWSVSRTPSLSYNEQFF
TRBJ2-2,16,.,TRBV6-6,TRBD2,TGTGCCAGCAGTCCCACGGGAGGGGGGAACACCGGGGAGCTGTTTTTT,CASSPTGGGNTGELFF
TRBJ2-5,16,.,TRBV5-4,TRBD2,TGTGCCAGCAGCTTGAGGTCGGGACTAGCGGGAGAGACCCAGTACTTC,CASSLRSGLAGETQYF
TRBJ1-1,12,.,TRBV6-4,TRBD1,TGTGGGAGGACAGGGGCGAACACTGAAGCTTTCTTT,CGRTGANTEAFF
TRBJ2-7,15,.,TRBV5-1,.,TGCGCCAGCAGCTTTGAGGCGCGGGCACCCTACGAGCAGTACTTC,CASSFEARAPYEQYF
TRBJ1-1,13,.,TRBV6-5,.,TGTGCCAGTCATAGGGGCGACCTTAATGAAGCTTTCTTT,CASHRGDLNEAFF
TRBJ1-2,13,.,TRBV6-1,.,TGTGCCAGCAGTGATCAGGGTTCTGGTGGCTACACCTTC,CASSDQGSGGYTF
TRBJ2-1,16,.,TRBV14,TRBD2,TGTGCCAGCAGCCAAACCGGGACTAGCTGGGTCGATGAGCAGTTCTTC,CASSQTGTSWVDEQFF
TRBJ2-7,14,.,TRBV5-6,.,TGTGCCAGCAGCTTGGCGGTGTTTCGCTACGAGCAGTACTTC,CASSLAVFRYEQYF
TRBJ2-7,13,.,TRBV6-1,.,TGTGCCAGCAGTGAAGTATCCGCCTACGAGCAGTACTTC,CASSEVSAYEQYF
TRBJ2-1,15,.,TRBV6-6,.,TGTGCCAGCAGTTACTCCGCCGGGAGCCACAATGAGCAGTTCTTC,CASSYSAGSHNEQFF
TRBJ2-2,15,.,TRBV4-1,.,TGCGCCAGCAGCCAAGGGGTGCGGGAAATGGGGGAGCTGTTTTTT,CASSQGVREMGELFF
TRBJ1-2,11,once,TRBV2,.,TGTGCCAGCAGAGACCAGGGAGGCTACACCTTC,CASRDQGGYTF
TRBJ2-5,16,.,TRBV7-6,TRBD1,TGTGCCAGCAGCTTAGTTTACAGGGGGCTTCCCGAGACCCAGTACTTC,CASSLVYRGLPETQYF
TRBJ1-1,14,.,TRBV10-2,TRBD1,TGCGCCAGCAGCGGCCAGGGGGGTAACACTGAAGCTTTCTTT,CASSGQGGNTEAFF
TRBJ1-1,11,.,TRBV7-9,.,TGTGCCAGCAGCTCCGCATACGGAGCTTTCTTT,CASSSAYGAFF
TRBJ2-3,14,.,TRBV10-3,TRBD2,TGTGCCACTCGGGACTATAGCGTCTCAGATACGCAGTATTTT,CATRDYSVSDTQYF
TRBJ2-6,18,.,TRBV2,TRBD1,TGTGCCAGCAGTAGGGAAACAGGGGTTTCCTCTGGGGCCAACGTCCTGACTTTC,CASSRETGVSSGANVLTF
TRBJ2-1,15,.,TRBV5-1,TRBD2,TGCGCCAGCAGCTCTAGCGGGGGGCTTCCAAATGAGCAGTTCTTC,CASSSSGGLPNEQFF
TRBJ1-2,15,.,TRBV25-1,.,TGTGCCAGCAGTGAATATCTGGTATCCGGCTATGGCTACACCTTC,CASSEYLVSGYGYTF
TRBJ1-4,15,.,TRBV6-1,.,TGTGCCAGCAGTCCACCACGGATCCAGGGGGAAAAACTGTTTTTT,CASSPPRIQGEKLFF
TRBJ2-7,14,.,TRBV7-9,.,TGTGCCAGCAGCGGGACCAGGGGGGACTACGAGCAGTACTTC,CASSGTRGDYEQYF
TRBJ1-1,15,few,TRBV6-1,.,TGTGCCAGCAGTGGCAAGGGTGCGGGGAACACTGAAGCTTTCTTT,CASSGKGAGNTEAFF
TRBJ2-7,14,.,TRBV5-8,TRBD1,TGTGCCAGCAGCCGAGGGGGCAGCATCTACGAGCAGTACTTC,CASSRGGSIYEQYF
TRBJ2-5,13,.,TRBV27,.,TGTGCCAGCAGTTATGAGCGGGAAGAGACCCAGTACTTC,CASSYEREETQYF
TRBJ2-7,13,.,TRBV7-7,.,TGTGCCAGCAGCCCCGTTGGGGGCCACGAGCAGTACTTC,CASSPVGGHEQYF
TRBJ2-5,14,.,TRBV5-6,.,TGTGCCAGCAGCTTCGGGACAAGACAAGAGACCCAGTACTTC,CASSFGTRQETQYF
TRBJ1-6,15,.,TRBV13,.,TGTGCCAGCAGCTCGCAGGGATTTGGTAATTCACCCCTCCACTTT,CASSSQGFGNSPLHF
TRBJ1-2,15,.,TRBV6-6,.,TGTGCCAGCAGCCCGACCCTGGGGGGAAGATATGGCTACACCTTC,CASSPTLGGRYGYTF
TRBJ1-6,14,.,TRBV6-1,TRBD1,TGTGCCAGCAGTGAAGAGGGACAGTTTTCACCCCTCCACTTT,CASSEEGQFSPLHF
TRBJ2-5,15,.,TRBV25-1,TRBD2,TGTGCCAGCTCCGACTTGACTAGCGGTGGGGAGACCCAGTACTTC,CASSDLTSGGETQYF
TRBJ1-5,14,.,TRBV28,TRBD1,TGTGCCAGCAGTCGAACAGGGGCAGGGCAGCCCCAGCATTTT,CASSRTGAGQPQHF
TRBJ2-5,13,.,TRBV4-1,.,TGCGCCAGCAGCTACCAGGGTGGAGAGACCCAGTACTTC,CASSYQGGETQYF
TRBJ1-4,15,.,TRBV2,.,TGTGCCAGCACCAGAAGGGGAGGCACTAATGAAAAACTGTTTTTT,CASTRRGGTNEKLFF
TRBJ1-5,15,.,TRBV19,.,TGTGCCAGTAGCAAAGGACAGTCTAGCAATCAGCCCCAGCATTTT,CASSKGQSSNQPQHF
TRBJ2-7,17,.,TRBV27,TRBD2,TGTGCCAGCAGTACTACCGGGACTAGCGGTCCTTCCTACGAGCAGTACTTC,CASSTTGTSGPSYEQYF
TRBJ2-7,14,.,TRBV7-9,TRBD2,TGTGCCAGCAGCACACCGGGACTAGCGGACGAGCAGTACTTC,CASSTPGLADEQYF
TRBJ1-4,13,.,TRBV6-1,.,TGTGCTCATAGTGTAGCAACTAATGAAAAACTGTTTTTT,CAHSVATNEKLFF
TRBJ2-7,14,.,TRBV7-2,TRBD1,TGTGCCAGCAGCCCGAGGACAGGGGGGTACGAGCAGTACTTC,CASSPRTGGYEQYF
TRBJ2-2,12,.,TRBV6-5,.,TGTGCCAGCAACTCGAACACCGGGGAGCTGTTTTTT,CASNSNTGELFF
TRBJ2-1,16,.,TRBV5-6,TRBD2,TGTGCCAGCAGCCCGGAAGGGACTAGCGCCTACAATGAGCAGTTCTTC,CASSPEGTSAYNEQFF
TRBJ2-3,13,once,TRBV6-5,.,TGTGCCAGCAGAACGCTCGCGGTAGATACGCAGTATTTT,CASRTLAVDTQYF
TRBJ2-7,12,once,TRBV7-9,.,TGTTCCAGCAGCCGAGGGTCCAACGAGCAGTACTTC,CSSSRGSNEQYF
TRBJ2-3,15,.,TRBV6-5,.,TGTGCCAGCAGTTCAAACCCCCTAGCGAGAGATACGCAGTATTTT,CASSSNPLARDTQYF
TRBJ1-1,14,.,TRBV2,.,TGTGCCAGCAGTGAGGCACAGGGGAACACTGAAGCTTTCTTT,CASSEAQGNTEAFF
TRBJ1-4,13,.,TRBV6-1,.,TGTGCCAGCAGTGAAGCAGGGCAAGGGGGGGACATTTTT,CASSEAGQGGDIF
TRBJ2-7,14,.,TRBV4-1,.,TGCGCCAGCAGCCAACGGTTATTCTCCTACGAGCAGTACTTC,CASSQRLFSYEQYF
TRBJ2-7,14,.,TRBV5-4,TRBD2,TGTGCCAGCAGCTTGTGGTCTAGCGGGTACGAGCAGTACTTC,CASSLWSSGYEQYF
TRBJ1-4,14,few,TRBV10-3,TRBD1,TGTGCCATCAGACGGGACAGGTGGAATGAAAAACTGTTTTTT,CAIRRDRWNEKLFF
TRBJ1-1,14,.,TRBV19,TRBD1,TGTGCCAGTAGCCCGACAGGGTTAATCGCTGAAGCTTTCTTT,CASSPTGLIAEAFF
TRBJ2-3,14,.,TRBV6-6,.,TGTGCCAGCAGTTACTCCAGACTCACAGATACGCAGTATTTT,CASSYSRLTDTQYF
TRBJ2-2,12,.,TRBV7-9,TRBD2,TGTGCCATCGGGGGGAGAATCGGGGAGCTGTTTTTT,CAIGGRIGELFF
TRBJ2-1,13,once,TRBV19,TRBD1,TGTGCCAGTGGGACAGACTCCTACAATGAGCAGTTCTTC,CASGTDSYNEQFF
TRBJ1-3,14,.,TRBV2,.,TGTGCCAGCAGTGAGGCCAACTCTGGAAACACCATATATTTT,CASSEANSGNTIYF
TRBJ2-1,16,.,TRBV4-1,TRBD2,TGCGCCAGCAGCCAAGGTGGCCCGATAACTAGCGTTGAGCAGTTCTTC,CASSQGGPITSVEQFF
TRBJ2-3,17,once,TRBV5-1,TRBD2,TGCGCCAGCAGCACCTCTCCCCTAGCGGGGGGGTCAGATACGCAGTATTTT,CASSTSPLAGGSDTQYF
TRBJ1-5,16,.,TRBV10-2,.,TGCGCCAGCAGCCCAAACCTGGGCCCTAGCAATCAGCCCCAGCATTTT,CASSPNLGPSNQPQHF
TRBJ2-3,15,.,TRBV6-1,.,TGTGCCAGCAGCCCAGAGAGAGCGGGCACAGATACGCAGTATTTT,CASSPERAGTDTQYF
TRBJ2-7,12,.,TRBV27,.,TGTGCCAGCAGTCCCACTCCCTACGAGCAGTACTTC,CASSPTPYEQYF
TRBJ1-5,13,few,TRBV6-5,.,TGTGCCAGCAGTGATCTGGGGAGTCAGCCCCAGCATTTT,CASSDLGSQPQHF